This T cell receptor (beta chain) was sequenced during a study of naive and memory T cell subsets. An equimolar mix of two oligonucleotides served as the beta constant-region primer for TRBC1 and TRBC2. Four rounds of PCR amplified the ligated cDNA using nested alpha and beta constant-region primers plus SP2. TCRdb used MiXCR to reprocess the UMI-ligation and nested PCR reads, holding one entry per CDR3 protein. Counted here are under 35,000 distinct CDR3 sequences, 18% occurring once; the ten biggest clones make up 3.4%. Germline V gene data show CDR1 as KGHDR and CDR2 as SFDVKD. This CDR3 contains 16 residues. Comments on this clonotype: A much larger clone differs from this one at a single base, so this may be a read error.

The sequenced material came from effector memory CD4+ T cells from blood. Subset defined: effector memory, CD45RA- CD27-. The sequence was obtained from a human donor in good health. This chain links TRBV24-1 with TRBJ2-1, with TRBD2 matching 10 bases. CDR3 nucleotide sequence: TGTGTCACCAGTGACGATTCTAGCGGGAGTAGTAATGAGCAGTTCTTC. Translation gives CVTSDDSSGSSNEQFF.